The clone carrying this T cell receptor (beta chain) turned up a few times. Original handling: Amplified reference gene primers provided the basis for estimating nucleated cell counts. Only in-frame clones appear in the TCRdb table, and some are missing; sequencing was by immunoSEQ multiplex PCR. V, J and clone size were drawn from that table, and D and trimming were deduced from the DNA. The profile covers 200,000 or so clones, with approximately 83% appearing a single time and more than 3% taken by the ten largest. CDR1 SEHNR and CDR2 FQNEAQ come from the germline V gene (reference sequence). The CDR3 sequence is 16 residues long. V lost 3 bases and J lost 5, with 19 bases in between. The sample belongs to a study of blood T cell repertoires in COVID-19. About the research overall: The study drew acute and convalescent COVID-19 samples from the United States, Italy and Spain. From T cells, B-cell-depleted T cells, or PBMCs came the material, which was cDNA or gDNA.

The receptor was isolated from a man in his 60s with acute or convalescent COVID-19. Sequencing used peripheral blood. The rearrangement uses TRBV7-9 and TRBJ2-5; maybe TRBD2 (7 bases). This CDR3 reads CASSFGQRGGEETQYF. DNA for the CDR3: TGTGCCAGCAGCTTCGGGCAACGAGGGGGGGAGGAGACCCAGTACTTC.